The 17 T cell receptor beta chains below all came from one sample that was sequenced in a study of OX40 agonist ivuxolimab in advanced cancers. Produced via immunoSEQ multiplex PCR; TCRdb's table is partial and in-frame only. The table includes 55,000 to 90,000 clones, about 90% detected once. The material sequenced was CD4+ or CD8+ T cells sorted from blood, taken in a trial of the OX40 agonist ivuxolimab. The receptors here all came from an adult with an advanced solid tumor such as melanoma, head and neck, liver or kidney cancer.

This rearrangement joins TRBV28 to TRBJ1-4; 9 nucleotides agree with TRBD1. CDR3 length: 14 residues. V shed 6 bases, J shed 8 bases, and the junction held 7 bases outside the gene matches. Per germline, CDR1 MDHEN and CDR2 SYDVKM. The CDR3 sequence is CASRWTGVEEKLFF. In DNA, the CDR3 is TGTGCCAGCAGGTGGACAGGGGTTGAAGAAAAACTGTTTTTT. Full variable domain (rest looked up from reference TRBV28 and TRBJ1-4): DVKVTQSSRYLVKRTGEKVFLECVQDMDHENMFWYRQDPGLGLRLIYFSYDVKMKEKGDIPEGYSVSREKKERFSLILESASTNQTSMYLCASRWTGVEEKLFFGSGTQLSVL.

This clone was seen only once. The V gene is TRBV28, the J gene TRBJ1-3; the D gene is possibly TRBD1 (6 bases). This CDR3 contains 15 residues. V dropped 10 bases and J dropped 6 bases, with 22 bases sitting between them. Germline V gives CDR1 MDHEN, CDR2 SYDVKM. The CDR3 DNA reads as TGTGCCACCACAGTAGGCGGGGGCGCAGAAAACACCATATATTTT. This codes for CATTVGGGAENTIYF.

V gene TRBV7-9 combines with J gene TRBJ2-7, with D hard to call. There are 12 residues in the CDR3. V was trimmed by 5 bases and J by 2 bases, leaving 7 bases between them. The germline CDR1 and CDR2 sequences are SEHNR and FQNEAQ (reference sequence). As DNA, the CDR3 is TGTGCCAGCAGCCTAGAACCCTACGAGCAGTACTTC. Translation: CASSLEPYEQYF.

This rearrangement joins TRBV27 to TRBJ2-7; a possible D gene is TRBD2 (5 bases). Trimming took off 9 bases at V and 2 bases at J, with 17 bases between the two ends. Germline CDR1 and CDR2: MNHEY and SMNVEV (reference sequence). This CDR3 has 14 amino acids. CDR3 in DNA: TGTGCCAGTTCCCCCGACGGGATTACCTACGAGCAGTACTTC. Translated: CASSPDGITYEQYF.

The chain links TRBV12-5 to TRBJ2-5, with D unresolved. The germline CDR1 and CDR2 sequences are LGHNT and FRNRAP. The CDR3 has 13 residues. V shed 1 base and J shed 3 bases, with 6 bases lying between them. The CDR3 region has the DNA TGTGCTAGTGGTTTGGGGACGGAAGAGACCCAGTACTTC. Translated, it gives CASGLGTEETQYF.

This clone was counted only a few times. The chain couples TRBV6-1 to TRBJ2-7; TRBD2 aligns across 10 bases. The CDR3 spans 20 residues. V dropped 0 bases and J dropped 3; count of bases not matched to a gene: 17. Germline V gene lookup returns CDR1 MNHNS and CDR2 SASEGT. The DNA of the CDR3 is TGTGCCAGCAGTGAAGCGAGACCGGGACTGAGCGGGAGGGCCTTCTACGAGCAGTACTTC. Translated: CASSEARPGLSGRAFYEQYF.

The chain joins TRBV11-3 to TRBJ2-7, with D possibly matching TRBD1 (6 bases). The CDR3 runs 13 residues. Trimming took 0 bases from V and 4 from J, leaving 7 bases between them. Germline V lookup: CDR1 SGHNT, CDR2 YENEEA. The CDR3: CASSLDQGYEQYF. For the CDR3, the DNA is TGTGCCAGCAGCTTAGATCAGGGGTACGAGCAGTACTTC.

The chain links TRBV4-2 to TRBJ1-1, with a possible D match to TRBD1 (6 bases). Germline lookup yields CDR1 LGHNA and CDR2 YNFKEQ. Trimming took 0 bases from V and 8 from J, leaving 19 bases between them. This CDR3 spans 16 amino acids. CDR3 DNA sequence: TGTGCCAGCAGCCAAGAAATAGGGGGTTTCGGGCAAGAAGCTTTCTTT. Protein sequence: CASSQEIGGFGQEAFF.

The chain couples TRBV6-4 to TRBJ2-1; 7 bases agree with TRBD2. Germline lookup yields CDR1 MRHNA and CDR2 SNTAGT. The CDR3 is 13 residues long. With 8 bases clipped from V and 4 bases from J, the junction kept 5 bases outside the gene matches. The CDR3 DNA is TGTGCCAGCTCCAGCGGGGTTTACAATGAGCAGTTCTTC. Translated: CASSSGVYNEQFF.

The rearrangement joins TRBV9 to TRBJ2-7; 7 bases agree with TRBD2. Looked up from germline, CDR1 is SGDLS and CDR2 is YYNGEE. V lost 5 bases, J lost 2 bases, and 7 bases stayed unmatched. The CDR3 contains 14 residues. CDR3 region: CASSWGEGTYEQYF. Written as DNA, the CDR3 is TGTGCCAGCAGTTGGGGGGAGGGTACCTACGAGCAGTACTTC. Filled out from reference TRBV9 and TRBJ2-7, the complete variable domain reads DSGVTQTPKHLITATGQRVTLRCSPRSGDLSVYWYQQSLDQGLQFLIQYYNGEERAKGNILERFSAQQFPDLHSELNLSSLELGDSALYFCASSWGEGTYEQYFGPGTRLTVT.

The sample holds one count of this clone. The chain joins TRBV6-1 to TRBJ2-6; tentative D call: TRBD1 (6 bases). The CDR3 contains 19 residues. Trimming pared 2 bases from V and 0 bases from J, leaving 17 bases between. CDR1 and CDR2 from the germline V gene are MNHNS and SASEGT. The chain's CDR3 is CASSESGAYGFSGANVLTF. Written as DNA, the CDR3 is TGTGCCAGCAGTGAATCAGGGGCCTATGGGTTCTCTGGGGCCAACGTCCTGACTTTC.

There are a few counts of this clone. CDR3 sequence reads: CASSLRDPWTPLHF. The CDR3, as DNA: TGTGCCAGCAGTCTCCGGGACCCCTGGACACCCCTCCACTTT. This chain uses TRBV28 with TRBJ1-6; D might be TRBD1 (5 bases). V lost 5 bases and J 11 bases, leaving 16 bases between the germline ends. The CDR3 spans 14 residues. Looked up from germline, CDR1 is MDHEN and CDR2 is SYDVKM.

The V gene is TRBV15, the J gene TRBJ1-1, with no clear D. Germline assignment: CDR1 LNHNV and CDR2 YYDKDF (reference sequence). V dropped 4 bases and J dropped 0 bases, with 6 bases sitting between them. This CDR3 comprises 13 residues. CDR3 bases: TGTGCCACCAGCATACAAATGAACACTGAAGCTTTCTTT. It specifies CATSIQMNTEAFF.

V and J are TRBV5-1 and TRBJ2-5, with 8 bases fitting TRBD1. With 2 bases clipped from V and 5 bases from J, the junction kept 5 bases outside the gene matches. The CDR3 sequence is 14 residues long. Germline V gene data show CDR1 as SGHRS and CDR2 as YFSETQ. CDR3 region: CASSFGTGGETQYF. The CDR3 nucleotides read TGCGCCAGCAGCTTTGGGACAGGAGGGGAGACCCAGTACTTC.

This chain links TRBV4-1 with TRBJ1-5; no clear D gene. CDR1 and CDR2 (germline): MGHRA, YSYEKL. The length of the CDR3 is 15 residues. V was clipped by 3 bases and J by 2 bases, with 11 bases between them. The CDR3, as DNA: TGCGCCAGCAGCCAGGGGTCCCTTCGCAATCAGCCCCAGCATTTT. Amino acid sequence: CASSQGSLRNQPQHF.

V usage is TRBV10-3 and J usage is TRBJ1-4; 10 bases map to TRBD1. CDR1 is ENHRY, CDR2 SYGVKD, per germline. This CDR3 contains 14 residues. Losses at the gene ends were 3 bases for V and 6 bases for J; bases not matched to a gene: 1. The CDR3 DNA follows: TGTGCCATCAGTGACGGACAGGGGGATGAAAAACTGTTTTTT. Translation gives CAISDGQGDEKLFF.

The chain is built from TRBV5-4 and TRBJ2-3; 9 positions agree with TRBD2. Germline trimming cut 0 bases from V and 3 bases from J; bases unmatched to any gene: 2. Per the germline V gene, CDR1 is SGHNT and CDR2 is YYREEE (reference sequence). CDR3 length equals 15 residues. The CDR3 loop is CASSLGGRATDTQYF. DNA of the CDR3: TGTGCCAGCAGCTTGGGCGGGAGGGCAACAGATACGCAGTATTTT.